Following are 27 T cell receptor beta chains from one sample sequenced in a study of cytomegalovirus exposure and HLA in healthy donors. Use of 60 Vbeta and 13 Jbeta primers characterized the PCR. The data were produced by immunoSEQ multiplex PCR, yet TCRdb's version contains in-frame clones alone and is incomplete. The sample holds 70,000 or so clones; 75% to 80% are singletons and the top ten take roughly 8%. The material sequenced was PBMCs. Receptor source: a man aged 18 to 30 in good health and CMV-seropositive.

With regard to this clone: Other DNA sequences in this specimen translate into the identical CDR3. V and J are TRBV4-1 and TRBJ2-1; possible D gene TRBD2, 6 bases. Germline CDR1 reads MGHRA; CDR2 reads YSYEKL. Trimming took off 4 bases at V and 5 bases at J, with 9 bases between the two ends. The CDR3 has 13 residues. CDR3 loop: CASSPGLHNEQFF. CDR3 nucleotides: TGCGCCAGCAGCCCCGGACTACACAATGAGCAGTTCTTC.

This clone showed up just a few times. The chain couples TRBV28 to TRBJ2-3, with 7 bases lining up with TRBD2. The germline gives CDR1 MDHEN, CDR2 SYDVKM. This CDR3 spans 13 amino acids. The V gene end was trimmed by 5 bases and the J gene end by 2 bases; junction bases not matched to a gene: 1. As DNA, the CDR3 is TGTGCCAGCAGTGGGACTAACACAGATACGCAGTATTTT. Amino acids: CASSGTNTDTQYF.

This sequence joins TRBV30 and TRBJ2-5; 8 bases are shared with TRBD1. CDR1 and CDR2 from the germline V gene are GTSNPN and SVGIG (reference sequence). V lost 2 bases, J lost 8 bases, and 4 bases stayed unmatched. The CDR3 contains 12 residues. The CDR3 coding sequence is TGTGCCTGGAGTCGGGACAGGTCAACCCAGTACTTC. Its translation: CAWSRDRSTQYF.

By sample fraction, this clone is large. This chain's CDR3 is CATGTVTAEAFF. The CDR3 DNA reads TGTGCCACCGGAACAGTTACGGCTGAAGCTTTCTTT. The rearrangement joins TRBV15 to TRBJ1-1; D is undetermined. Trimming removed 8 bases from V and 6 bases from J, with 13 bases in between. Germline V gene lookup returns CDR1 LNHNV and CDR2 YYDKDF (reference sequence). The CDR3 runs to 12 residues.

The chain couples TRBV29-1 to TRBJ2-3, with D perhaps TRBD1 (5 bases). Trimming left V 6 bases short and J 3 bases short, with 13 bases between. CDR3 size: 13 residues. Germline V CDR1 and CDR2: SQVTM, ANQGSEA. CDR3 nucleotides: TGCAGCGTAATAGGGCAGGGAACAGATACGCAGTATTTT. Its translation: CSVIGQGTDTQYF.

The V gene is TRBV10-2, the J gene TRBJ1-1, with TRBD1 matching 8 bases. The germline CDR1 and CDR2 sequences are WSHSY and SAAADI. The CDR3 has 12 residues. The junction had 5 bases not matched to a gene; V was cut back by 9 bases and J by 5 bases. This CDR3 reads CASRTGFTEAFF. CDR3 sequence (DNA): TGCGCCAGTCGGACAGGGTTTACTGAAGCTTTCTTT.

This clone was counted between two and nine times. The chain couples TRBV4-2 to TRBJ2-3; TRBD2 aligns across 13 bases. Trimming at V came to 5 bases and at J to 6 bases, leaving 8 bases not matched to a gene. This CDR3 comprises 16 residues. Germline assignment: CDR1 LGHNA and CDR2 YNFKEQ. CDR3 loop: CASSATSGGTIDTQYF. The CDR3 DNA reads as TGTGCCAGCAGCGCGACTAGCGGGGGGACGATCGATACGCAGTATTTT.

The genes are TRBV29-1 and TRBJ1-1, with TRBD1 identical over 10 bases. CDR1 SQVTM and CDR2 ANQGSEA come from the germline V gene. The CDR3 is 16 residues long. J was trimmed by 0 bases and V by 5 bases; bases with no gene match: 9. The CDR3 DNA follows: TGCAGCGTTTGGGACAGGGGATCGGGAATGAACACTGAAGCTTTCTTT. Residues: CSVWDRGSGMNTEAFF.

The chain couples TRBV4-1 to TRBJ2-1; TRBD2 agrees at 10 bases. Germline CDR1 is MGHRA and CDR2 is YSYEKL. V shed 0 bases, J shed 1 base, and the junction held 0 bases outside the gene matches. The CDR3 totals 16 residues. The CDR3 DNA reads TGCGCCAGCAGCCAAGAAGCGGGAGGGTCCTACAATGAGCAGTTCTTC. Protein: CASSQEAGGSYNEQFF.

The CDR3 is CASSLDREEAFF. CDR3 coding DNA: TGTGCCAGTAGTCTCGACAGGGAGGAAGCTTTCTTT. The chain recombines TRBV19 with TRBJ1-1; 7 bases align to TRBD1. This CDR3 contains 12 residues. From germline, CDR1 is LNHDA and CDR2 SQIVND (reference sequence). Trimming removed 5 bases from V and 8 bases from J; junction bases left unmatched: 5.

The chain combines TRBV29-1 with TRBJ1-5; D might be TRBD1 (5 bases). Trimming stripped 4 bases from V and 2 bases from J, with 6 bases between. Germline-derived CDR1 and CDR2 are SQVTM and ANQGSEA. There are 12 residues in the CDR3. In DNA, the CDR3 is TGCAGCGTTGGGGGGGGCAATCAGCCCCAGCATTTT. Translated, it gives CSVGGGNQPQHF.

This sequence joins TRBV5-5 and TRBJ2-2; 14 bases map to TRBD2. Unmatched junction bases numbered 8, after V lost 5 bases and J lost 2 bases. The V gene's germline CDR1 is SGHKS and CDR2 YYEKEE (reference sequence). This CDR3 has 18 residues. The CDR3 protein is CASSIGLAGGKNTGELFF. The CDR3 DNA reads as TGTGCCAGCAGTATCGGACTAGCGGGAGGTAAAAACACCGGGGAGCTGTTTTTT.

This clone has only one observation. The chain recombines TRBV30 with TRBJ1-5, with TRBD1 identical over 8 bases. The germline V gene encodes CDR1 GTSNPN and CDR2 SVGIG (reference sequence). The CDR3 covers 13 residues. V lost 5 bases, J lost 4 bases, and 4 bases stayed unmatched. CDR3 amino acids: CAWAGGRNQPQHF. CDR3 sequence (DNA): TGTGCCTGGGCAGGGGGCCGGAATCAGCCCCAGCATTTT.

This chain links TRBV5-8 with TRBJ1-6; 8 bases line up with TRBD1. CDR3 length: 14 residues. Germline loops: CDR1 SGHTS, CDR2 YDEGEE. V shed 3 bases, J shed 9 bases, and the junction held 5 bases outside the gene matches. The chain's CDR3 is CASSSGQGRSPLHF. DNA for the CDR3: TGTGCCAGCAGCTCCGGACAGGGACGTTCACCCCTCCACTTT.

J is TRBJ1-1 and V is TRBV7-8; a weak D match, TRBD1 (6 bases). The germline V gene encodes CDR1 SGHVS and CDR2 FQNEAQ. V lost 5 bases, J lost 1 base, and 11 bases lay in between. The CDR3 totals 14 residues. CDR3 coding DNA: TGTGCCAGCAGCGTCAGGGGATCGAACACTGAAGCTTTCTTT. Residues: CASSVRGSNTEAFF.

The rearrangement links TRBV11-2 to TRBJ1-4; D unresolved. This CDR3 has 17 residues. V was clipped by 0 bases and J by 7 bases, with 18 bases between them. Germline values: CDR1 SGHAT, CDR2 FQNNGV. This chain's CDR3 is CASSLEATGAWSEKLFF. The CDR3 nucleotides are TGTGCCAGCAGCTTAGAGGCGACGGGAGCGTGGAGTGAAAAACTGTTTTTT.

This rearrangement joins TRBV5-6 to TRBJ2-7; a weak D match, TRBD2 (6 bases). Germline lookup yields CDR1 SGHDT and CDR2 YYEEEE. V shed 4 bases and J shed 3 bases, with 8 bases lying between them. The CDR3 covers 12 residues. The CDR3 DNA is TGTGCCAGCAGCCTGGGAGGCTACGAGCAGTACTTC. Encoded protein: CASSLGGYEQYF.

This clone occurred once. The rearrangement joins TRBV7-7 to TRBJ2-3; 7 nucleotides line up with TRBD1. The length of the CDR3 is 14 residues. Germline trimming cut 3 bases from V and 2 bases from J; bases unmatched to any gene: 2. Germline V lookup: CDR1 SSHAT, CDR2 FNYEAQ (reference sequence). The CDR3 is CASSLGQYTDTQYF. CDR3 bases: TGTGCCAGCAGCTTGGGACAGTACACAGATACGCAGTATTTT.

The J gene is TRBJ2-1, the V gene TRBV16, with D perhaps matching TRBD1 (5 bases). Germline assignment: CDR1 KGHSY and CDR2 FQNENV. V was pared by 2 bases and J by 7 bases, with 15 bases between. This CDR3 comprises 15 residues. CDR3 DNA sequence: TGTGCCAGCAGCCAAGGCCGACAGTACGGGAATGAGCAGTTCTTC. Its translation is CASSQGRQYGNEQFF.

The chain employs TRBV14 and TRBJ1-4; 9 nucleotides match TRBD1. V lost 4 bases, J lost 6 bases, and 3 bases stayed unmatched. Germline V gene data show CDR1 as SGHDN and CDR2 as FVKESK. The length of the CDR3 is 14 residues. This chain's CDR3 is CASSLRDRDEKLFF. In DNA form, the CDR3 reads TGTGCCAGCAGCCTACGGGACAGGGATGAAAAACTGTTTTTT. Supplemented by reference TRBV14 and TRBJ1-4, the full variable domain reads EAGVTQFPSHSVIEKGQTVTLRCDPISGHDNLYWYRRVMGKEIKFLLHFVKESKQDESGMPNNRFLAERTGGTYSTLKVQPAELEDSGVYFCASSLRDRDEKLFFGSGTQLSVL.

A remark on this clone: Other nucleotide sequences in the sample specify the same CDR3. V gene TRBV29-1 combines with J gene TRBJ2-1; unclear D gene. The ends were cut back, 3 bases at V and 4 bases at J, with 7 bases in the middle. The CDR3 totals 12 residues. The V gene's germline CDR1 is SQVTM and CDR2 ANQGSEA. This chain's CDR3 is CSVEGRYNEQFF. Here the CDR3 DNA reads TGCAGCGTTGAGGGCAGATACAATGAGCAGTTCTTC.

The V call is TRBV7-9, the J call TRBJ2-1; 10 positions match TRBD1. This CDR3 is 15 amino acids long. Looked up from germline, CDR1 is SEHNR and CDR2 is FQNEAQ (reference sequence). V lost 4 bases, J lost 6 bases, and 6 bases stayed unmatched. DNA for the CDR3: TGTGCCAGCAGCTACGGGACAGGGGTGGGCAATGAGCAGTTCTTC. It codes for CASSYGTGVGNEQFF.

This rearrangement joins TRBV11-2 to TRBJ2-7, with D unresolved. From germline, CDR1 is SGHAT and CDR2 FQNNGV. CDR3 length: 13 residues. V shed 0 bases and J shed 6 bases, with 9 bases lying between them. Written as DNA, the CDR3 is TGTGCCAGCAGCTTAGATATGAGTCTCGAGCAGTACTTC. Its protein is CASSLDMSLEQYF.

The chain uses TRBV7-2 and TRBJ2-3, with D unresolved. V was cut by 3 bases and J by 0 bases, with 10 bases left in between. The CDR3 totals 15 residues. The germline V gene has CDR1 SGHTA and CDR2 FQGNSA. The CDR3 protein is CASSFGYRSTDTQYF. CDR3 DNA sequence: TGTGCCAGCAGCTTCGGGTACCGTAGCACAGATACGCAGTATTTT.

CDR3 sequence reads: CASSHRGNQPQHF. In nucleotides, the CDR3 is TGCGCCAGCTCTCACCGCGGCAATCAGCCCCAGCATTTT. The V and J genes are TRBV4-1 and TRBJ1-5; no reliable D call. Trimming cost V 8 bases and J 2 bases, with 10 bases left between them. The CDR3 is 13 residues long. Germline values: CDR1 MGHRA, CDR2 YSYEKL.

About this clone itself: Germline is not matched at one junction end, which may reflect a read error. The chain combines TRBV2 with TRBJ2-7; the match to TRBD1 covers 8 bases. Germline assignment: CDR1 SNHLY and CDR2 FYNNEI. The CDR3 runs to 11 residues. The CDR3 DNA sequence: TGTGCCAGCAGTGGTGGACAGGGCGGTGACTTC. This codes for CASSGGQGGDF. The variable domain in full, completed from reference TRBV2 and TRBJ2-7, reads EPEVTQTPSHQVTQMGQEVILRCVPISNHLYFYWYRQILGQKVEFLVSFYNNEISEKSEIFDDQFSVERPDGSNFTLKIRSTKLEDSAMYFCASSGGQGGDFGPGTRLTVT.

The chain joins TRBV6-6 to TRBJ1-2; 11 bases map to TRBD1. V dropped 4 bases and J dropped 4; count of bases not matched to a gene: 5. CDR1 and CDR2 from the germline V gene are MNHNY and SVGAGI (reference sequence). The CDR3 covers 15 residues. The CDR3, as DNA: TGTGCCAGCAGTTCCCTGGACAGGGGGCCCTATGGCTACACCTTC. Its protein is CASSSLDRGPYGYTF.